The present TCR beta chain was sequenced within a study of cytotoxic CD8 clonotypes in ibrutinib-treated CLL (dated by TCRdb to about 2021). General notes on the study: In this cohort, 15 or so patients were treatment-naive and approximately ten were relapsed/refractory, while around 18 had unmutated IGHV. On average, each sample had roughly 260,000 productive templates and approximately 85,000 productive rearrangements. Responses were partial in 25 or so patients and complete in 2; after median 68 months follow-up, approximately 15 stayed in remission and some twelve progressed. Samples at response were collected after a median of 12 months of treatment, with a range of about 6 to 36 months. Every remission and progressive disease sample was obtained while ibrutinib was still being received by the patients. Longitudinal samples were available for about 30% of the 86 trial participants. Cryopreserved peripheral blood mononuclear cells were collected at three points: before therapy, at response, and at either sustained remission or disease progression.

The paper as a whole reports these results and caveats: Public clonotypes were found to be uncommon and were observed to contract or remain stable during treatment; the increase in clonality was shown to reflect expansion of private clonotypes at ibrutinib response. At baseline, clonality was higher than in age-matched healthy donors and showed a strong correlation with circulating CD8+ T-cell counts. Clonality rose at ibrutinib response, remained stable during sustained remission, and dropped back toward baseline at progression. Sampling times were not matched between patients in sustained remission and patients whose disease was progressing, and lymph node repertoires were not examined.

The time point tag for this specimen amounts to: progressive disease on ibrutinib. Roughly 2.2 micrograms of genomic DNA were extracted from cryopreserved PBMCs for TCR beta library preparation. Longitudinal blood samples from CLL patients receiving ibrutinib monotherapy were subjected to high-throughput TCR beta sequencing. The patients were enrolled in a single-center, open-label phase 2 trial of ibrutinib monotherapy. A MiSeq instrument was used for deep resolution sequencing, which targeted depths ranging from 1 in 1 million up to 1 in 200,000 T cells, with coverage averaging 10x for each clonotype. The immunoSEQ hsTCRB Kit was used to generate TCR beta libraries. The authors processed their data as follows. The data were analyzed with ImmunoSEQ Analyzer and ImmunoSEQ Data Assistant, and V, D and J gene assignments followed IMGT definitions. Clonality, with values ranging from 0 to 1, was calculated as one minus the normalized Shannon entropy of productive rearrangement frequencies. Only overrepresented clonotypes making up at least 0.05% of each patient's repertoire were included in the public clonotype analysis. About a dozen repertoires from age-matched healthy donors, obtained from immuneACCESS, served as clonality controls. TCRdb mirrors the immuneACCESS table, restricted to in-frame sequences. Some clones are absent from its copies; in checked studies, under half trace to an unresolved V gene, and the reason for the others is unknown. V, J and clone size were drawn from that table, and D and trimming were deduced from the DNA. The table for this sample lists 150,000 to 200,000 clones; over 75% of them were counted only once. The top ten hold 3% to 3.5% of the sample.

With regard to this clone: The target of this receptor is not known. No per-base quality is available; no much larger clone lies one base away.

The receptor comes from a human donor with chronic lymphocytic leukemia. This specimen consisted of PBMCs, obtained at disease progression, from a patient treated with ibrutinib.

The encoded CDR3 is CASSFATGTLRTEAFF. The nucleotide sequence is given as TGCGCCAGCAGCTTTGCCACGGGCACACTGCGGACTGAAGCTTTCTTT. The V and J segments used are TRBV5-1 and TRBJ1-1; no confident D gene assignment can be made. The junction carries 19 bases between V and J, which are trimmed by 2 bases and 5 bases respectively. For CDR1 and CDR2, the germline V gene lists SGHRS and YFSETQ. Including cysteine and phenylalanine, the CDR3 has 16 amino acids. The sequence is cut down to CDR3 DNA, 48 bases in frame from base 1.